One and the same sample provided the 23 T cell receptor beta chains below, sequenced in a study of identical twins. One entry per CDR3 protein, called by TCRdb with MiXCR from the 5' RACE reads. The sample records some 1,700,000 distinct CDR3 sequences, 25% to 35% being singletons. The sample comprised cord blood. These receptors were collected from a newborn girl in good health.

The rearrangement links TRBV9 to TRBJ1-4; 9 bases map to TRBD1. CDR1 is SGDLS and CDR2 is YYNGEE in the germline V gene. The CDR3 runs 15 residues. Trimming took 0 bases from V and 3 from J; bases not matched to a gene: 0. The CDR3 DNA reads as TGTGCCAGCAGCGTAGGGGACAGGGCTAATGAAAAACTGTTTTTT. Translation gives CASSVGDRANEKLFF.

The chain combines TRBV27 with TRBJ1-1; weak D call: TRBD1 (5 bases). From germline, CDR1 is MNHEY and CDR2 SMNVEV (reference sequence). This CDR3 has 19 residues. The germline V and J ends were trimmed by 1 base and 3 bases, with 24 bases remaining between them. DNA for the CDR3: TGTGCCAGCAGTTTATTCCCCCTGACAGACCCACTTATGCACACTGAAGCTTTCTTT. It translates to CASSLFPLTDPLMHTEAFF.

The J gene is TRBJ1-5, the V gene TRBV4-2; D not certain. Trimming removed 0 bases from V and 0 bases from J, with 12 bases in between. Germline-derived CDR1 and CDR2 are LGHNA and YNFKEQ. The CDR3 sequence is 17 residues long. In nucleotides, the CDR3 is TGTGCCAGCAGCCAAGAGGGGATCAGGTATAGCAATCAGCCCCAGCATTTT. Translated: CASSQEGIRYSNQPQHF.

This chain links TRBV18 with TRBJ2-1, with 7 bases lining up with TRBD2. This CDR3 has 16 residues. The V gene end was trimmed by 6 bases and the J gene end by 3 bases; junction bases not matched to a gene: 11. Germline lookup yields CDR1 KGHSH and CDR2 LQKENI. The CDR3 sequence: CASSQRGLDDYNEQFF. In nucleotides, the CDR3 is TGTGCCAGCTCGCAGCGGGGATTAGACGACTACAATGAGCAGTTCTTC.

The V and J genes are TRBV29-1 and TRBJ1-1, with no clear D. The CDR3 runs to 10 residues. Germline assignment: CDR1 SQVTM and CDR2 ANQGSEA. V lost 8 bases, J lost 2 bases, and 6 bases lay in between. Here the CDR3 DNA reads TGCAGCTACGAAAACACTGAAGCTTTCTTT. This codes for CSYENTEAFF.

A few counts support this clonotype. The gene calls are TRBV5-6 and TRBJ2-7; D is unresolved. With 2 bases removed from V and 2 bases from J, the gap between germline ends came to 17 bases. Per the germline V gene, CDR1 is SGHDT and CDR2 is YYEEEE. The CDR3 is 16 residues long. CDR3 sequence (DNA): TGTGCCAGCAGCTTTACCACCCTCTGGCAGACCTACGAGCAGTACTTC. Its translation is CASSFTTLWQTYEQYF.

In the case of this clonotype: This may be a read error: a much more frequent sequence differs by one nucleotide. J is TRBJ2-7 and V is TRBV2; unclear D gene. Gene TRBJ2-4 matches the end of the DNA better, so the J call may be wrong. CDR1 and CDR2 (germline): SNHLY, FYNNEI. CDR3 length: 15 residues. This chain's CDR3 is CASSEPSLGRNIQYF. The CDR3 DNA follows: TGTGCCAGCAGTGAACCTTCTTTGGGCAGAAACATTCAGTACTTC.

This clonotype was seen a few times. The DNA for the CDR3 is TGTGCCAGCAGTCTACAGGGGTTCCTCACTGAAGCTTTCTTT. It yields the protein CASSLQGFLTEAFF. The rearrangement links TRBV6-2 or TRBV6-3 to TRBJ1-1, with 7 bases matching TRBD1. The CDR3 is 14 amino acids. From germline, CDR1 is MNHEY and CDR2 SVGEGT. V shed 5 bases and J 4 bases; nucleotides not matched to a gene: 7.

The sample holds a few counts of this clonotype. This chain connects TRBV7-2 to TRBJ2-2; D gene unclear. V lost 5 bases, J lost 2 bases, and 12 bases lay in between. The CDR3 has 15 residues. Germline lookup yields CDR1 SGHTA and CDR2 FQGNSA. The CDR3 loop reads CASSPGPTNTGELFF. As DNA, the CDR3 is TGTGCCAGCAGCCCCGGCCCGACTAACACCGGGGAGCTGTTTTTT.

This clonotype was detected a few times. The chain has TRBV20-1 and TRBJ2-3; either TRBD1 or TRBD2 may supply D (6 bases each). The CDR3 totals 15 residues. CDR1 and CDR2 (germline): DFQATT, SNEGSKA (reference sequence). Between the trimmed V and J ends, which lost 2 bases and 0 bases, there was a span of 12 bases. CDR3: CSARIGGYSTDTQYF. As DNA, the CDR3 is TGCAGTGCTAGAATCGGGGGCTATAGCACAGATACGCAGTATTTT.

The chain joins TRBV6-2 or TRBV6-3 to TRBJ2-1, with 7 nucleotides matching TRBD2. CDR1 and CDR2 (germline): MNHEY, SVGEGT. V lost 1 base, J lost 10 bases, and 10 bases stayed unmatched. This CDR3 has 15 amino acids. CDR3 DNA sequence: TGTGCCAGCAGTTACTGGCGGGGGAGATCCTACGAGCAGTTCTTC. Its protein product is CASSYWRGRSYEQFF.

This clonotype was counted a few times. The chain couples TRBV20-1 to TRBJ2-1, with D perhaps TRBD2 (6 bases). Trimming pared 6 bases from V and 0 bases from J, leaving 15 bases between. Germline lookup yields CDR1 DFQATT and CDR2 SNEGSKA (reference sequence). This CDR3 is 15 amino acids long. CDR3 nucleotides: TGCAGTGCACCCGGCGGGGTAGACTCCTACAATGAGCAGTTCTTC. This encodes CSAPGGVDSYNEQFF.

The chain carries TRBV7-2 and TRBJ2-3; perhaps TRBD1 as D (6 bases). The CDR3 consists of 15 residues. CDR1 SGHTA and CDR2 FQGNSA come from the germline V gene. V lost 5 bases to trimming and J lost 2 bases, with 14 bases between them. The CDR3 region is CASSPQGVYTDTQYF. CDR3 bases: TGTGCCAGCAGCCCACAGGGTGTCTACACAGATACGCAGTATTTT.

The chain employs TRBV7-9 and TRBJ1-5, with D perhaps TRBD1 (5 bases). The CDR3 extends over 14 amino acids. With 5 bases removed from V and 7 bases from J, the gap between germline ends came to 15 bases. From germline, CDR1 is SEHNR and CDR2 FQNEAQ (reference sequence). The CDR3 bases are TGTGCCAGCAGCGCTTCAATGGGGGGACAGCCCCAGCATTTT. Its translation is CASSASMGGQPQHF.

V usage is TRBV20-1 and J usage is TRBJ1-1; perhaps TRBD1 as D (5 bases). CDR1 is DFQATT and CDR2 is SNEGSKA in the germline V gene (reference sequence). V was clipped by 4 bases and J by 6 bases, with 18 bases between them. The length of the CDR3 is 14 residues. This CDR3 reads CSAIRGQRRAEAFF. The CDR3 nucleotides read TGCAGTGCTATCCGGGGCCAGCGACGCGCTGAAGCTTTCTTT.

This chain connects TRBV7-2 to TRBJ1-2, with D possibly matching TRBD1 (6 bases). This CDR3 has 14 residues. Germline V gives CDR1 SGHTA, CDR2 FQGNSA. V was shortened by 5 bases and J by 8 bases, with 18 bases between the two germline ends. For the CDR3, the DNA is TGTGCCAGCAGCCCTGCTTCAGGGGTAGGAGGCTACACCTTC. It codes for CASSPASGVGGYTF.

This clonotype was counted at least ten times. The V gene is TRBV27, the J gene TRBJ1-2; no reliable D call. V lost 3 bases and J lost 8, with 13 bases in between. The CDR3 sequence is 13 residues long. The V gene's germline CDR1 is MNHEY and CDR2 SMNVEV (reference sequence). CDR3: CASSFKGRGGYTF. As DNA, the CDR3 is TGTGCCAGCAGTTTCAAAGGTCGGGGAGGCTACACCTTC.

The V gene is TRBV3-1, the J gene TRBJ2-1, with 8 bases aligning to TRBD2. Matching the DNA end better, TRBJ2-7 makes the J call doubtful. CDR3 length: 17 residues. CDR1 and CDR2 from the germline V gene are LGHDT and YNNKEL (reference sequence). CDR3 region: CASSQDPGTRSYNEQYF. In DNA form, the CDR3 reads TGTGCCAGCAGCCAAGATCCCGGGACTAGGTCCTACAATGAGCAGTACTTC.

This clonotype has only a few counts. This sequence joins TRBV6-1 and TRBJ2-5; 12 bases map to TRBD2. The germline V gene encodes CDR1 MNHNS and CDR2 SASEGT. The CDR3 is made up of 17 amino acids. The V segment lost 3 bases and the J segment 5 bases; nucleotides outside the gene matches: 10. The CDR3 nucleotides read TGTGCCAGCAGTGACCTACTAGCGGGGGGAGTTTTGGAGACCCAGTACTTC. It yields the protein CASSDLLAGGVLETQYF.

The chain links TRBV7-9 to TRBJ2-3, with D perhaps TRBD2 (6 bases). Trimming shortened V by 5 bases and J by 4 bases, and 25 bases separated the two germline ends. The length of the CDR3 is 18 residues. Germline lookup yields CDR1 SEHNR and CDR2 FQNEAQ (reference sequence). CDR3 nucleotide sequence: TGTGCCAGCAGCCCGAGACGAGGCTCAGGGCGGGACGCAGATACGCAGTATTTT. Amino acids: CASSPRRGSGRDADTQYF.

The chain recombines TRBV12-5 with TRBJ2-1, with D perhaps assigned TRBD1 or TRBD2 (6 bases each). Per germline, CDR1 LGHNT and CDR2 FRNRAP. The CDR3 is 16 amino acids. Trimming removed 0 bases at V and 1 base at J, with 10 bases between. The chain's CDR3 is CASGLVRGPSYNEQFF. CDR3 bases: TGTGCTAGTGGTTTGGTACGGGGGCCTTCCTACAATGAGCAGTTCTTC.

CDR3 in DNA: TGCAGCGGTGGGACTAGCGGGAGGCTTCGAGGTACGCAGTATTTT. It specifies CSGGTSGRLRGTQYF. The V call is TRBV29-1, the J call TRBJ2-3; TRBD2 matches at 15 bases. The CDR3 totals 15 residues. Trimming took 7 bases from V and 8 from J; bases not matched to a gene: 10. Germline-derived CDR1 and CDR2 are SQVTM and ANQGSEA.

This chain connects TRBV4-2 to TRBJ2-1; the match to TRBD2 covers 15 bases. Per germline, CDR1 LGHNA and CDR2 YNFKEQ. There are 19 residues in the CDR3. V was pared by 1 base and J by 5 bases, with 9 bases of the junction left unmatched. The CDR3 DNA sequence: TGTGCCAGCAGCCAAGTGGGGACTAGCGGGAGGCTGGGGCACAATGAGCAGTTCTTC. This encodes CASSQVGTSGRLGHNEQFF.